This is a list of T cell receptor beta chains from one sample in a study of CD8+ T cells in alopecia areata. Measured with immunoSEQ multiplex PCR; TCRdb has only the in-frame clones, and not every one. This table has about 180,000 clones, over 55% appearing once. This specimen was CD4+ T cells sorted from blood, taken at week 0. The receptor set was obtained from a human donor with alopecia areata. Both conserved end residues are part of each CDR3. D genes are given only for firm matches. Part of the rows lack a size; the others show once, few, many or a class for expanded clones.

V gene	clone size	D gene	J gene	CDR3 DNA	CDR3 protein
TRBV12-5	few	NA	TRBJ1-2	TGTGCTAGTGGTTTGGTTCAAGGGGGCTATGGCTACACCTTC	CASGLVQGGYGYTF
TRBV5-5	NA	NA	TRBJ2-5	TGCGCCAGCAGCCTACGACTAGAAGAGACCCAGTACTTC	CASSLRLEETQYF
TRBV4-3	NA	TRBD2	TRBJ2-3	TGCGCCAGCAGCCTCGCTAGCGGGGGGGCCGTAGGCACAGATACGCAGTATTTT	CASSLASGGAVGTDTQYF
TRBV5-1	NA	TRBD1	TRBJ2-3	TGCGCCAGTAGGGACAGGGTAAACACAGATACGCAGTATTTT	CASRDRVNTDTQYF
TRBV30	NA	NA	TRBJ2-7	TGTGCCTGGAAACAGCAGGGCAACTACGAGCAGTACTTC	CAWKQQGNYEQYF
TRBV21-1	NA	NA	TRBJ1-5	TGTGCCAGCAGCAAGGATCATCAGCCCCAGCATTTT	CASSKDHQPQHF
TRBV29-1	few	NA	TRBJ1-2	TGCAGCGTTGTTAACCACTATGGCTACACCTTC	CSVVNHYGYTF
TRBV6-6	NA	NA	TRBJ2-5	TGTGCCAGCAGGGGAGACACGGAGACCCAGTACTTC	CASRGDTETQYF
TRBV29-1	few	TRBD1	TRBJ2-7	TGCAGCGTGAGGACAGGGAGCTACGAGCAGTACTTC	CSVRTGSYEQYF
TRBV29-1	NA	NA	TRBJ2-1	TGCAGCGTTGATTGGGAAAATGAGCAGTTCTTC	CSVDWENEQFF
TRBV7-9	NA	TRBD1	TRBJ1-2	TGTGCCAGCAGCTTATTTCGGACAGGGGAAGATGGCTACACCTTC	CASSLFRTGEDGYTF
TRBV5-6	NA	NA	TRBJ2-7	TGTGCCAGCAGCTTGACAGGCTACGAGCAGTACTTC	CASSLTGYEQYF
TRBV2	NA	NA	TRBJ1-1	TGTGCCAGCAGTGGAGGCCCCGGGATGAACACTGAAGCTTTCTTT	CASSGGPGMNTEAFF
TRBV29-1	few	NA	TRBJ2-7	TGCAGCGTTGAAGGCTACGGTGGTTCCTACGAGCAGTACTTC	CSVEGYGGSYEQYF
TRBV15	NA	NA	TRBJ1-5	TGTGCCACCAGCAGCAAAACAGGGTTTCAGCATTTT	CATSSKTGFQHF
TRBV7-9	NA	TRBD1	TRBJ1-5	TGTGCCAGCAGCCTCGGCCCCCAGGGGGGAATCTACAATCAGCCCCAGCATTTT	CASSLGPQGGIYNQPQHF
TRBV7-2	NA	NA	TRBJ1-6	TGTGCCAGCAGCCTGGGCAGGGACTCACCCCTCCACTTT	CASSLGRDSPLHF
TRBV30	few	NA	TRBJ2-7	TGTGCCTGGAGTCCCGGGAATACCTACGAGCAGTACTTC	CAWSPGNTYEQYF
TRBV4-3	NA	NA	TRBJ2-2	TGCGCCAGCAGCCAAGTAGGACCGCCGAACACCGGGGAGCTGTTTTTT	CASSQVGPPNTGELFF
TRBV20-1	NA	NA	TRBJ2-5	TGCAGTGCTTTTTATCGGGAGACCCAGTACTTC	CSAFYRETQYF
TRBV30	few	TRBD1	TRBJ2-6	TGTGCCTGGAGACCCCCGGGACAGATCTCCAACGTCCTGACTTTC	CAWRPPGQISNVLTF
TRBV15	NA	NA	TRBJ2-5	TGTGCCACCAGCAGAGGGAAGGACAGAGAACAAGAGACCCAGTACTTC	CATSRGKDREQETQYF
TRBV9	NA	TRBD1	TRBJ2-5	TGTGCCAGCAGCGTAGTTTGGGACAGGGGATCGGGGCAAGAGACCCAGTACTTC	CASSVVWDRGSGQETQYF
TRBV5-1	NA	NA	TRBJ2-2	TGCGCCAGCAGCCCGGTGGACACCGGGGAGCTGTTTTTT	CASSPVDTGELFF
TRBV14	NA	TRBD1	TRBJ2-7	TGTGCCAGCAGCCAATTGACAGGGGGGCGATTCGAGCAGTACTTC	CASSQLTGGRFEQYF
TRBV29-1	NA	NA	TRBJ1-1	TGCAGCGTTGGAACAGGGCCCCCCACTGAAGCTTTCTTT	CSVGTGPPTEAFF
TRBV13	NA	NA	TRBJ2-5	TGTGCCAGCAGCCCCTCTATCCTTCGTGAGGGGAGGGAGACCCAGTACTTC	CASSPSILREGRETQYF
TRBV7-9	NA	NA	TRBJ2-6	TGTGCCAGCAGGCAAGAGGGGACTGGGGCCAACGTCCTGACTTTC	CASRQEGTGANVLTF
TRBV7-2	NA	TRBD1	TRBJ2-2	TGTGCCAGCAGCCCGGGCAGGGGGCGGAACGGGGAGCTGTTTTTT	CASSPGRGRNGELFF
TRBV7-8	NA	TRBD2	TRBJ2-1	TGTGCCAGCTCTGAGGGCGGGGGGATCGATGAGCAGTTCTTC	CASSEGGGIDEQFF
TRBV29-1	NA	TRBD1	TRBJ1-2	TGCAGCGTTGGTGCCCAATCCGGGACAGGCTCCAACTATGGCTACACCTTC	CSVGAQSGTGSNYGYTF
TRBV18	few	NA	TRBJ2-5	TGTGCCAGCTCACCGGGAACAGGGAAGGAGACCCAGTACTTC	CASSPGTGKETQYF
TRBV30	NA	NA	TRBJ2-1	TGTGCCTGGAGTGATGTAATCTATGAGCAGTTCTTC	CAWSDVIYEQFF
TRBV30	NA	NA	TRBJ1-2	TGTGCCTGGAGTCACAGGGACTATGGCTACACCTTC	CAWSHRDYGYTF
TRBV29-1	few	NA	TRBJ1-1	TGCAGCGTTAGTTCGGTGGTCCTGAACACTGAAGCTTTCTTT	CSVSSVVLNTEAFF
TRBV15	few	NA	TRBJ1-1	TGTGCCACCAGCAGAGATCAGGGAGGGGCCGCTGAAGCTTTCTTT	CATSRDQGGAAEAFF
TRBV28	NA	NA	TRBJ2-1	TGTGCCAGCAGTTTACGCGGCCGGGGTGAGCAGTTCTTC	CASSLRGRGEQFF
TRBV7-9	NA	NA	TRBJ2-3	TGTGCCAGCAGCTACGGCACCTACACAGATACGCAGTATTTT	CASSYGTYTDTQYF
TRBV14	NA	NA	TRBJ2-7	TGTGCCAGCAGGAGTAGACTGGGCTACGAGCAGTACTTC	CASRSRLGYEQYF
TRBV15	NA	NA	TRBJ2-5	TGTGCCACCAGCAGAGGACAAAGCCGAGAGACCCAGTACTTC	CATSRGQSRETQYF
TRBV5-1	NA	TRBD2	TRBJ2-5	TGCGCCAGCAGCACTGGTCTAGCGGACCAAGAGACCCAGTACTTC	CASSTGLADQETQYF
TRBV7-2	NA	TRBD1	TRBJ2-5	TGTGCCAGCAGCCCGACAGGGGGCGGGGAGACCCAGTACTTC	CASSPTGGGETQYF
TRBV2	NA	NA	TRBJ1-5	TGTGCCAGCAGTGAGAATCTGAGCAATCAGCCCCAGCATTTT	CASSENLSNQPQHF
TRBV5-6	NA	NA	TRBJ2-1	TGTGCCAGCAGCCCCGGCGGTCGGTGGCAGTTCTTC	CASSPGGRWQFF
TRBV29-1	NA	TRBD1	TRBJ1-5	TGCAGCGCCTCGGGACAGAATAGCAATCAGCCCCAGCATTTT	CSASGQNSNQPQHF
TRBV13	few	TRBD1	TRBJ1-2	TGTGCCAGCAGCCGGACCGGGACAGGACGGGGCTACACCTTC	CASSRTGTGRGYTF
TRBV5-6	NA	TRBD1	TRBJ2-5	TGTGCCAGCAGAGATACAGGGGGCGGAGAGACCCAGTACTTC	CASRDTGGGETQYF
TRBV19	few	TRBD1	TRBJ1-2	TGTGCCACCCGAACCGGGACAGGGTTCGATGGCTACACCTTC	CATRTGTGFDGYTF
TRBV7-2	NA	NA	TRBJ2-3	TGTGCCAGCAGCTTAGACGGGGGAAGCACAGATACGCAGTATTTT	CASSLDGGSTDTQYF
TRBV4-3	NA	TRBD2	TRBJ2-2	TGCGCCAGCAGCCAAGAGGGACTAGCGGTAGACGGGGAGCTGTTTTTT	CASSQEGLAVDGELFF
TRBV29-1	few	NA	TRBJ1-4	TGCAGCGTTGTTCGTGCCCTAGGCGAAAAACTGTTTTTT	CSVVRALGEKLFF
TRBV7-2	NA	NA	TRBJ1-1	TGTGCCAGCAGCTTAAGCCCAGTCACTGAAGCTTTCTTT	CASSLSPVTEAFF
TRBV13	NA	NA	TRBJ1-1	TGTGCCAGCAGCTTAATTAGCAGGACTGAAGCTTTCTTT	CASSLISRTEAFF